The clone carrying this T cell receptor (beta chain) appeared once. Its antigen is unidentified. The source of the sample is a study of cytomegalovirus exposure and HLA in healthy donors. The length of the CDR3 is 17 residues. With 4 bases removed from V and 2 bases from J, the gap between germline ends came to 19 bases. Germline CDR1 MNHNS, CDR2 SASEGT. With 60 Vbeta and 13 Jbeta primers, the PCR was carried out. Profiling relied on immunoSEQ multiplex PCR, and the TCRdb table lists in-frame clones only, not all of them. The sample shows 100,000 to 150,000 clones, over 80% of them seen only once. Study-level points and caveats: Later findings reportedly placed an Asian-associated ancestry cluster below the approximately 650-donor mean for N-insertions.

Sequenced sample: PBMCs. The rearrangement joins TRBV6-1 to TRBJ2-3; D might be TRBD2 (6 bases). The sequence was obtained from a boy between 10 and 17 years old in good health and CMV-seronegative. CDR3 region: CASSVRDFFQNTDTQYF. Here the CDR3 DNA reads TGTGCCAGCAGTGTCAGGGACTTCTTCCAAAACACAGATACGCAGTATTTT.